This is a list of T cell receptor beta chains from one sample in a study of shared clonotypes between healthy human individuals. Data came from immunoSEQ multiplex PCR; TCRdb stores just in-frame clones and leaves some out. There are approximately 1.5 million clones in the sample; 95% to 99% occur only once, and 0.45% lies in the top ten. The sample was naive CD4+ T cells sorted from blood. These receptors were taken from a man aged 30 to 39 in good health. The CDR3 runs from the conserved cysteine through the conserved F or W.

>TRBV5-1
CASSLNAQNTEAFF
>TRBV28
CASSVLAGGREQYF
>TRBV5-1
CASSLAPGPPGSYEQYF
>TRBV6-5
CASTTLGGNTEAFF
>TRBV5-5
CASSAVGGPSGELFF
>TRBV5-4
CASRDRRRRELFF
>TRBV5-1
CASSRASQETQYF
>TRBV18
CASSPMTGELFF
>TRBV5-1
CASSFDWPGDEQYF
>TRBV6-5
CASSYLGPTTEAFF
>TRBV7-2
CASSLTRMQYF
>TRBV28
CASFQGYGYTF
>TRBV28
CASGYPGAGEQYF
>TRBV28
CASSSVQPQHF
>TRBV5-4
CASSLDRSEQYF
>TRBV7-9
CASSLGGGSQEPQHF
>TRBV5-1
CASSAGLAGVSEQYF
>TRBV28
CASSLWGASDNTDTQYF
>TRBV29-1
CSVGTGGSNEQFF
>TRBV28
CASSFRSPESGNTIYF
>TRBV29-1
CSVAGQGRGEQFF
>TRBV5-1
CASSLALGPNTEAFF
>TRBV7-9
CASSHGPETSYEQYF
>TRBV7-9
CASSGTTYNEQFF
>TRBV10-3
CAISESKGRVHDTDTQYF
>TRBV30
CAWARDSGNTIYF
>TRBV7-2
CASSWTSGSYNEQFF
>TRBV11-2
CASSLLVSYEQYF
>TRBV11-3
CASSSDRLQGNTIYF
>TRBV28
CASSRTVYEQYF
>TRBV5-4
CASSSIYEQYF
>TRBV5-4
CASSSGSGIPRGEQFF
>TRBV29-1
CSVDSGRETQYF
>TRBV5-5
CASSVLGGFEQFF
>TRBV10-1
CASRGREARSYNEQFF
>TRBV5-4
CASSFSSLNEQYF
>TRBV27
CASSFRTSLYEQYF
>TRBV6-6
CASCQGIFPDYGYTF
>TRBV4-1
CASSLLTSGGTDTQYF
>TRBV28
CAANTGSNSAYEQYF
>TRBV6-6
CASSPRQGIGTGELFF
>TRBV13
CASSALLAGASRETQYF
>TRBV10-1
CASSEGLAGPDEQFF
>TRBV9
CASSVDSGDHGEQYF
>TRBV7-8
CASSPFRGEAGQPQHF
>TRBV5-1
CASKESGRPYNEQFF
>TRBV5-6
CASSSWVGSGNQPQHF
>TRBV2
CASTEGVDTGELFF
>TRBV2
CASRLVRAHQPQHF
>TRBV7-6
CASSLAPAQVSGNTIYF
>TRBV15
CATSRVGGGPNEQFF
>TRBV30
CAWSAAAPRGLYGYTF
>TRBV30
CAWSIAQITLGNTIYF
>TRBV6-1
CASSEPGDTGELFF
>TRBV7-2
CASSLVGDRLNQPQHF